The rows below give T cell receptor beta chains drawn from one sample of a study of CD8+ T cells in alopecia areata. Profiling relied on immunoSEQ multiplex PCR, and the TCRdb table lists in-frame clones only, not all of them. Altogether around 160,000 clones are present, less than 80% being singletons, with the ten largest covering about 14%. Sequenced material: CD4+ T cells sorted from blood, taken at week 24, from a patient treated with tofacitinib. The receptors derive from a human donor with alopecia areata. CDR3s leave out the opening cysteine and the closing phenylalanine or tryptophan.

v_call cdr3_aa
TRBV5-1 ASSSNRDRAYEQY
TRBV5-4 ASSLRRGGPETQY
TRBV30 AWGTGRNYGYT
TRBV29-1 SVSQGGSNQPQH
TRBV29-1 SVRPRRPDSEQY
TRBV30 AWSGVVGTDTQY
TRBV5-1 ASSRDGYEQY
TRBV5-1 ASSLDTGFTYEQY
TRBV29-1 SVEERVGRTTDTQY
TRBV2 ASSESGNQPQH
TRBV7-2 ASSLEASGLTDTQY
TRBV7-2 ASSRDRLSNEQF
TRBV30 AWSVIRRRLDT
TRBV2 ATRGDGTQY
TRBV5-1 ASSVDREETQY
TRBV18 ASSPEQHSYEQY
TRBV7-8 ASSSRRGRGELF
TRBV30 AWRAGYYGYT
TRBV10-3 AISDSGMSTDTQY
TRBV30 AWSATHPSVKLF
TRBV11-3 ASRDTGAPTDTQY
TRBV7-2 ASSRVNSPLH
TRBV27 ASRTYSGGAF
TRBV29-1 SVVVPGGAKNIQY
TRBV30 AWTPDSSGSWGYT
TRBV6-4 ASSDALAGRQY
TRBV9 ASSVASGGAVDTQY
TRBV29-1 SVGPSGFEQY
TRBV15 ATSKRTGNSNQPQH
TRBV7-9 ASSLDQGFPEAF
TRBV25-1 ASTAGPNSPLH
TRBV2 ASRRYEQF
TRBV30 AWSAGGRSTEAF
TRBV4-1 ASSQPLAGLAYEQY
TRBV15 ATSRSRSSYNEQF
TRBV19 ASRRDRSYEQY
TRBV18 ASSPQSGGSYEQY
TRBV7-9 ASSLEGGTTYEQY
TRBV30 AWSVLAGTQY
TRBV4-1 ASSQFQTATWGGLRDTQY